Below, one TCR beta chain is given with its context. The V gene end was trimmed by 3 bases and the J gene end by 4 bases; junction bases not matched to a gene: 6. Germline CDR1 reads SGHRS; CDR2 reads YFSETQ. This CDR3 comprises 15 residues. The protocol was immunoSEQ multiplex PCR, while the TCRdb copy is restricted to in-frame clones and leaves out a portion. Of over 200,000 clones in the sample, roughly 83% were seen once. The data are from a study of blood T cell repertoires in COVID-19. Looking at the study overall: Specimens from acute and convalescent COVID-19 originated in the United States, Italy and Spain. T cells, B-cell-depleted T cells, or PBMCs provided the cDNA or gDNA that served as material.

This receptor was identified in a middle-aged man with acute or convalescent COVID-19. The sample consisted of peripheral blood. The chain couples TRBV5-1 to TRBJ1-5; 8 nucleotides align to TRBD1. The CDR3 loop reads CASSWGTGPNQPQHF. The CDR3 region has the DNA TGCGCCAGCAGCTGGGGGACAGGACCGAATCAGCCCCAGCATTTT.